Listed here is a single TCR beta chain. Its antigen is as yet unknown. The sample originates from a study of shared clonotypes between healthy human individuals. Overall study context: CD4 naive cells filled three plates per donor, CD4 memory three, CD8 naive two and CD8 memory one. Study-wide findings and caveats: What naive subsets generally showed was a larger estimated richness than memory subsets showed.

The CDR3 consists of 13 residues. In germline, CDR1 is KGHSH, CDR2 LQKENI. Between the trimmed V and J ends, which lost 3 bases and 4 bases, there was a span of 9 bases. The data were produced by immunoSEQ multiplex PCR, yet TCRdb's version contains in-frame clones alone and is incomplete. The data contain some 900,000 clones, over 60% of them singletons. The sequence was obtained from a man aged 18 to 29 in good health. This chain uses TRBV18 with TRBJ1-2, with a possible D match to TRBD1 (5 bases). Sequencing used memory CD4+ T cells sorted from blood. This sample's subset: CD45RA-negative fraction. This chain's CDR3 is CASSPTQGYGYTF. DNA for the CDR3: TGTGCCAGCTCACCCACTCAGGGCTATGGCTACACCTTC.